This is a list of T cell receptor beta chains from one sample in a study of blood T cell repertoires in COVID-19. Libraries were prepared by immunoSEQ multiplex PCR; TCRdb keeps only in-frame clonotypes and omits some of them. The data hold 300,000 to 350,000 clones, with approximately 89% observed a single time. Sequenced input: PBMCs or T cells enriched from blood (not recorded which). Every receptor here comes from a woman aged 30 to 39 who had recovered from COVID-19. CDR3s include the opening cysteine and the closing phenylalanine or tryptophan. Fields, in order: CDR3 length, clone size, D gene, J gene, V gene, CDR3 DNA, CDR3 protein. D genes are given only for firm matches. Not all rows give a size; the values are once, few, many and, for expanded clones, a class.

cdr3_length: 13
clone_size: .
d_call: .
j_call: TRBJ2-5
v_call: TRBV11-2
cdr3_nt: TGTGCCAGCAGCTTCGACAGGCGGGAGACCCAGTACTTC
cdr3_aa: CASSFDRRETQYF

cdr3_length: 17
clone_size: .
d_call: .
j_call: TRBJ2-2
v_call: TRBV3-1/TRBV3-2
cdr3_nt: TGTGCCAGCAGCCAAGAGCCGGGACACGCGAACACCGGGGAGCTGTTTTTT
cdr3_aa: CASSQEPGHANTGELFF

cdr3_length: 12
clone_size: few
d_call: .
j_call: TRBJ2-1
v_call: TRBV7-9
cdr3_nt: TGTGCCAGCAGCTCCAGGGTTACTGAGCAGTTCTTC
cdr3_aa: CASSSRVTEQFF

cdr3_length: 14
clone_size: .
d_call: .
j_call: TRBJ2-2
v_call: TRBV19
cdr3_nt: TGTGCCACCCCCATGGCAGGGAACACCGGGGAGCTGTTTTTT
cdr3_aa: CATPMAGNTGELFF

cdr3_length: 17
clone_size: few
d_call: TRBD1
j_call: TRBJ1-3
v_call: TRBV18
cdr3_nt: TGTGCCAGCTCACCCGGACAGGGTCAAATAACTGGAAACACCATATATTTT
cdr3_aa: CASSPGQGQITGNTIYF

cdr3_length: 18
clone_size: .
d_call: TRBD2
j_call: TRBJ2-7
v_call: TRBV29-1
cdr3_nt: TGCAGCGTTGAAGATCAAGTCGGGGGGGCAGCCCTGTTGAACGAGCAGTACTTC
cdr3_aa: CSVEDQVGGAALLNEQYF

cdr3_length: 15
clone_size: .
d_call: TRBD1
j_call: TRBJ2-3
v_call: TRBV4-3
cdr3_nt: TGCGCCAGCGGACGGGACAGGGGGGCGACAGATACGCAGTATTTT
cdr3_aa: CASGRDRGATDTQYF

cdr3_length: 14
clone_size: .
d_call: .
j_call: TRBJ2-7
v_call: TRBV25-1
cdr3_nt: TGTGCCAGCAGTGAACGCGAAATGTTTATGGAGCAGTACTTC
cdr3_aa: CASSEREMFMEQYF

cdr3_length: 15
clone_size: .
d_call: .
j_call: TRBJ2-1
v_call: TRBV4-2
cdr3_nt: TGTGCCAGCAGCCAAGTACAGGGAGAGGACAATGAGCAGTTCTTC
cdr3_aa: CASSQVQGEDNEQFF

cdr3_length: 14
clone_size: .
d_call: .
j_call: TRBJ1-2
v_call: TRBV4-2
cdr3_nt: TGTGCCAGCAGCCAACCGGGATCGCACTATGGCTACACCTTC
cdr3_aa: CASSQPGSHYGYTF

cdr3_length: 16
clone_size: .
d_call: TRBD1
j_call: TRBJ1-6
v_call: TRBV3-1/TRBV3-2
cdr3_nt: TGTGCCAGCAGCCACGATGGGACAGGGTGGAATTCACCCCTCCACTTT
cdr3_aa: CASSHDGTGWNSPLHF

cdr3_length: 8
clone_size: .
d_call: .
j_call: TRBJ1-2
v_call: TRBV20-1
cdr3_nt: TGCAGTCCCAGGGGAAGGGCCTTC
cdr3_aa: CSPRGRAF

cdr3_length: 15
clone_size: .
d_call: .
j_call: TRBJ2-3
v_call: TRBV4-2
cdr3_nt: TGTGCCAGCAGCCAGCTAGCGAGGGACACAGATACGCAGTATTTT
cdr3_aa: CASSQLARDTDTQYF

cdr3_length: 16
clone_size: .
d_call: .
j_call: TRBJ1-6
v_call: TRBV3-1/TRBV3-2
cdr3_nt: TGTGCCAGCAGCCAAGAAGGGTGGCAGGGGAGCTCACCCCTCCACTTT
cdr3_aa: CASSQEGWQGSSPLHF

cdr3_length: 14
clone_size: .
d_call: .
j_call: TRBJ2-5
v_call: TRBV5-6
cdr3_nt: TGTGCCAGCAGCGAGGTCACCTGGCAGGAGACCCAGTACTTC
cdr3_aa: CASSEVTWQETQYF

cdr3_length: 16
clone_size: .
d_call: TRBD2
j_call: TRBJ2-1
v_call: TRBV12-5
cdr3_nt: TGTGCTAGTGGTTTGGCCCTTAGCGGGACGAGCAATGAGCAGTTCTTC
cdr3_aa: CASGLALSGTSNEQFF

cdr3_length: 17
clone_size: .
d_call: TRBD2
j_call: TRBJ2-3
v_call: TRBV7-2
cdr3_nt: TGTGCCAGCAGCTTAGCGGGTCTAGCGGGAGCATGGGATACGCAGTATTTT
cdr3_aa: CASSLAGLAGAWDTQYF

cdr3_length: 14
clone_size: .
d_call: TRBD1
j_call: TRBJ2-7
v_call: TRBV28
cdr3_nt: TGTGCCAGCAGTTTATGGCAGGGGGCGGATGAGCAGTACTTC
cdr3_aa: CASSLWQGADEQYF

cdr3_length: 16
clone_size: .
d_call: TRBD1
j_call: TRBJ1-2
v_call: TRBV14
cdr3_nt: TGTGCCAGCAGCCAGCCCGGGACAGGGGGTGGCTATGGCTACACCTTC
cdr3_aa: CASSQPGTGGGYGYTF

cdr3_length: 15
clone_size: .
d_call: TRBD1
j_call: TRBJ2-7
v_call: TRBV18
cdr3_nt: TGTGCCAGCTCACCAGGGACAGCTGACCTCTACGAGCAGTACTTC
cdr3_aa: CASSPGTADLYEQYF

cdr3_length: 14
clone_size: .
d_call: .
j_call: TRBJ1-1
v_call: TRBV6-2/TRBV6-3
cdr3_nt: TGTGCCAGCAGTTACTTGAGGTGGGACACTGAAGCTTTCTTT
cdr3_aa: CASSYLRWDTEAFF

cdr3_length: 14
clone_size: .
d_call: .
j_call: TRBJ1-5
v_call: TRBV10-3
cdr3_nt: TGTGCCACCAGAGGGAGGGAGGGCAATCAGCCCCAGCATTTT
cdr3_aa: CATRGREGNQPQHF

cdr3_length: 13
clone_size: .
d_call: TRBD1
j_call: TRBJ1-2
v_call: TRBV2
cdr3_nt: TGTGCCAGCAGTTCTCCGGACAGGGCGGGCTACACCTTC
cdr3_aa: CASSSPDRAGYTF

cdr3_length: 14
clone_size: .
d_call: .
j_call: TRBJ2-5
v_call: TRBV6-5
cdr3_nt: TGTGCCATCATGGGGTGGGAGGAGGGAGGAACCCAGTACTTC
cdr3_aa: CAIMGWEEGGTQYF

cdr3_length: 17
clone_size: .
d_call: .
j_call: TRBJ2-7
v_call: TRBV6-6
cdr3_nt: TGTGCCAGCAGTCCCCTCCACAGGGTAATGGTACTTTACGAGCAGTACTTC
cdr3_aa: CASSPLHRVMVLYEQYF